This TCR beta chain appears in the sequencing data of a study of T cell responses to AZD1222 COVID-19 vaccine. Clones were read by immunoSEQ multiplex PCR, and TCRdb kept only the in-frame ones, dropping some. The table shows 95,000 to 100,000 clones, with roughly nine tenths occurring only once. Study-level findings and limits: Only a handful of people who got AZD1222 tested seropositive at baseline.

To note about this clone: The antigen is undetermined.

V was trimmed by 2 bases and J by 3 bases, leaving 11 bases between them. CDR1 SGHAT and CDR2 FQNNGV come from the germline V gene. CDR3 size: 15 residues. Sequencing was performed on peripheral blood, taken on day 0 of AZD1222 vaccination. The chain employs TRBV11-2 and TRBJ2-1; D gene unclear. The receptor's source is an adult in good health. CDR3 in DNA: TGTGCCAGCAGCTTATATGCGAACTTCTACAATGAGCAGTTCTTC. It encodes CASSLYANFYNEQFF. Together with reference TRBV11-2 and TRBJ2-1, the CDR3 gives the full variable domain: EAGVAQSPRYKIIEKRQSVAFWCNPISGHATLYWYQQILGQGPKLLIQFQNNGVVDDSQLPKDRFSAERLKGVDSTLKIQPAKLEDSAVYLCASSLYANFYNEQFFGPGTRLTVL.